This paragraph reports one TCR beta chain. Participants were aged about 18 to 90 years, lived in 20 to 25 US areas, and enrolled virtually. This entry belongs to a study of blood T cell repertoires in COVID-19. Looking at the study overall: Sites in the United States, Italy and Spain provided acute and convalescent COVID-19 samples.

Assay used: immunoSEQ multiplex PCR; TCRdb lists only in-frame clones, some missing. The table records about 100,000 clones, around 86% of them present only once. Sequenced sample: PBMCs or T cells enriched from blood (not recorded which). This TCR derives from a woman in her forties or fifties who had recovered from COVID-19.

The CDR3 loop is CASSSGRGEETQYF. CDR3 DNA: TGTGCCAGTAGTTCCGGGAGGGGAGAAGAGACCCAGTACTTC. The chain couples TRBV19 to TRBJ2-5; 8 bases are a match to TRBD2. Germline V gene sequence: CDR1 LNHDA, CDR2 SQIVND (reference sequence). The V and J ends lost 5 bases and 3 bases, in that order; junction bases with no gene match: 5. The CDR3 totals 14 residues.